This T cell receptor (beta chain) was sequenced in a study of cytotoxic CD8 clonotypes in ibrutinib-treated CLL. In regard to this clone: Its antigen remains unidentified.

The source of around 2 micrograms of genomic DNA for TCR beta libraries was cryopreserved PBMCs. The repertoire was sequenced with immunoSEQ multiplex PCR; TCRdb's copy has only in-frame clones and lacks some. The sample includes more than 300,000 clones, around four fifths seen only once; the top ten take roughly 7%. Study-wide results and limits: Among the clonotypes, public ones were uncommon and contracted or held stable on treatment.

This CDR3 region has 15 residues. The germline V and J ends were trimmed by 1 base and 4 bases, with 14 bases remaining between them. Germline V gene lookup returns CDR1 MGHDK and CDR2 SYGVNS. The source was PBMCs, collected before ibrutinib treatment. The rearrangement joins TRBV25-1 to TRBJ2-7; D might be TRBD2 (5 bases). The sequence derives from a human donor with chronic lymphocytic leukemia. CDR3 amino acids: CASSEWSASSYEQYF. The CDR3 coding sequence is TGTGCCAGCAGTGAATGGTCGGCTAGCTCTTACGAGCAGTACTTC.